This record looks at one T cell receptor (beta chain) sequence and its context. The CDR3 is 13 residues long. Trimming shortened V by 6 bases and J by 5 bases, and 17 bases separated the two germline ends. The germline V gene encodes CDR1 SQVTM and CDR2 ANQGSEA. The data are from a study of T cell responses to AZD1222 COVID-19 vaccine. The protocol was immunoSEQ multiplex PCR, while the TCRdb copy is restricted to in-frame clones and leaves out a portion. The sample has roughly 100,000 clones, 87% seen once; the top ten hold 2.5%. Specimen: peripheral blood, collected 28 days after the second AZD1222 dose. The J gene is TRBJ2-7, the V gene TRBV29-1; no definite D call. This receptor was identified in an adult who received the AZD1222 COVID-19 vaccine. The CDR3 nucleotides are TGCAGCGTCTCGGGCGGTTTTATCGACGAGCAGTACTTC. Its protein is CSVSGGFIDEQYF.